The rows below give T cell receptor beta chains drawn from one sample of a study of T cells after yellow fever vaccination. TCRdb itself ran the 5' RACE reads through MiXCR, one entry per CDR3 protein. The table records 300,000 to 350,000 distinct CDR3 sequences, around 4.3% of them present only once. The sequenced sample was PBMCs, obtained 15 days after the yellow fever booster vaccination. Receptors originate from a man younger than 35 who received the YFV17D yellow fever vaccine. CDR3s include the opening cysteine and the closing phenylalanine or tryptophan. A D gene is named only where the DNA matches it firmly. Clone size appears in some rows only: once, few, many, or a class for an expanded clone.

j_call v_call d_call clone_size cdr3_nt cdr3_aa
TRBJ1-1 TRBV11-2 . . TGTGCCAGCAGCTTTCAGGGGATAGGGACTGAAGCTTTCTTT CASSFQGIGTEAFF
TRBJ1-2 TRBV30 TRBD1 few TGTGCCTGGAGTCAAGAGGCGACAGGGAACTATGGCTACACCTTC CAWSQEATGNYGYTF
TRBJ1-1 TRBV6-1 . . TGTGCCAGCAGTGAAGGGAAGGGTAGTGCCACTGAAGCTTTCTTT CASSEGKGSATEAFF
TRBJ1-5 TRBV6-6 TRBD1 many TGTGCCAGCAGGCGACCGGGGACAGAGAATCAGCCCCAGCATTTT CASRRPGTENQPQHF
TRBJ1-4 TRBV7-2 TRBD1 many TGTGCCAGCAGCTGGGACAGGGGGCTCCGTGGTGAAAAACTGTTTTTT CASSWDRGLRGEKLFF
TRBJ1-6 TRBV5-6 TRBD1 many TGTGCCAGCAGCCATGGGGACAGGGAAAATTCACCCCTCCACTTT CASSHGDRENSPLHF
TRBJ2-2 TRBV7-3 . . TGTGCCAGCAGCTTAAACCCCGGGTCTGGGCTGTTTTTT CASSLNPGSGLFF
TRBJ2-3 TRBV4-3 . many TGCGCCAGCAGCCAAGATCCCTCTAGAGCAGATACGCAGTATTTT CASSQDPSRADTQYF
TRBJ2-7 TRBV20-1 TRBD1 many TGCAGTGCGCGTCTCGGGACAGTGATGCAGCAGTACTTC CSARLGTVMQQYF
TRBJ2-1 TRBV29-1 . . TGCAGCGCCGCCGGGACACCCGAAAGGTACGATGAGCAGTTCTTC CSAAGTPERYDEQFF
TRBJ1-2 TRBV20-1 TRBD1 many TGCAGTGCTAGAGTGCAGGGGGCGGACTATGGCTACACCTTC CSARVQGADYGYTF
TRBJ2-7 TRBV15 TRBD1 many TGTGCCACCAGGCCCGAGGGGGCAGGGTACGAGCAGTACTTC CATRPEGAGYEQYF
TRBJ2-3 TRBV5-4 TRBD2 few TGTGCCAGCAGCGAAGGGACTAGAGCAGATACGCAGTATTTT CASSEGTRADTQYF
TRBJ2-1 TRBV7-3 . . TGTGCCAGCAGCACAACCCGGGGCGGCGCTGAGCAGTTCTTC CASSTTRGGAEQFF
TRBJ2-6 TRBV20-1 . . TGCAGTGCTAGCGACAGCACCTCTGGGGCCAACGTCCTGACTTTC CSASDSTSGANVLTF
TRBJ2-3 TRBV4-3 . . TGCGCCAGCAGCCCCGAAAACGGGCCTCCTGCAGATACGCAGTATTTT CASSPENGPPADTQYF
TRBJ2-2 TRBV7-2 . many TGTGCCAGCAGCTTAACCGGGGGTGACGGGGAGCTGTTTTTT CASSLTGGDGELFF
TRBJ2-6 TRBV29-1 TRBD1 few TGCAGCGTGGCGGGACAGGGCCCCTCTGGGGCCAACGTCCTGACTTTC CSVAGQGPSGANVLTF
TRBJ2-5 TRBV29-1 TRBD1 many TGCAGCGTTGATAGTCCCGGGACAGGGGGCCACCAAGAGACCCAGTACTTC CSVDSPGTGGHQETQYF
TRBJ1-2 TRBV7-2 TRBD1 many TGTGCCAGCAGCGCCAGCCAGGGGGTGGGCTATGGCTACACCTTC CASSASQGVGYGYTF
TRBJ1-3 TRBV18 . few TGTGCCAGCTCACTAGTAACGGCGCCCGGAAACACCATATATTTT CASSLVTAPGNTIYF
TRBJ1-2 TRBV12-3/TRBV12-4 . many TGTGCCAGCAGTTCGACAGGTTCCTATGGCTACACCTTC CASSSTGSYGYTF
TRBJ1-1 TRBV4-3 . few TGCGCCAGCAGCCCTAGGGCCGGAACTGAAGCTTTCTTT CASSPRAGTEAFF
TRBJ1-3 TRBV5-1 TRBD1 many TGCGCCAGCAGCTTCCAGGGGGCTGGAAACACCATATATTTT CASSFQGAGNTIYF